These T cell receptor beta chains were read from a single sample in a study of T cell responses to AZD1222 COVID-19 vaccine. This table comes from immunoSEQ multiplex PCR, and its TCRdb copy is limited to in-frame clones, with some not included. The data contain 100,000 to 150,000 clones, about 89% of them singletons. The sequencing here drew on peripheral blood, taken on day 0 of AZD1222 vaccination. These receptor sequences come from an adult in good health. Each CDR3 is given with its conserved first and last residue. D genes are given only for firm matches. Not all rows give a size; the values are once, few, many and, for expanded clones, a class.

NA,TRBV28,TRBJ1-1,NA,TGTGCCAGCAACGGACAGATGAACACTGAAGCTTTCTTT,CASNGQMNTEAFF
NA,TRBV27,TRBJ2-3,NA,TGTGCCAGCACAGGGCAAGATGCAGATACGCAGTATTTT,CASTGQDADTQYF
once,TRBV6-5,TRBJ1-4,TRBD1,TGTGCCAGCAGTTACCGTCAGGGGGTTAATGAAAAACTGTTTTTT,CASSYRQGVNEKLFF
NA,TRBV5-4,TRBJ2-1,TRBD2,TGTGCCAGCAGCCCCCGAGCGGGGGGGCCCGACAATGAGCAGTTCTTC,CASSPRAGGPDNEQFF
NA,TRBV7-8,TRBJ2-1,NA,TGTGCCAGCAGCCTTCAGGGGCTAGAGCACAATGAGCAGTTCTTC,CASSLQGLEHNEQFF
NA,TRBV24-1,TRBJ1-2,TRBD1,TGTGCCACACAGGGGCAGGGGCTCGGCTACACCTTC,CATQGQGLGYTF
NA,TRBV12-3/TRBV12-4,TRBJ2-7,NA,TGTGCCAGCAGTTTTTCCTACGAGCAGTACTTC,CASSFSYEQYF
NA,TRBV6-6,TRBJ1-2,TRBD1,TGTGCCAGCAGTTACGCTCGGACAGGGCTGGATGGCTACACCTTC,CASSYARTGLDGYTF
NA,TRBV3-1/TRBV3-2,TRBJ1-6,NA,TGTGCCAGCAGCCAAGGAGTGCAGTCACCCCTCCACTTT,CASSQGVQSPLHF
NA,TRBV15,TRBJ2-7,TRBD2,TGTGCCACTAGGGCGTTACTAGCGACCGAGCAGTACTTC,CATRALLATEQYF
NA,TRBV7-2,TRBJ1-2,TRBD1,TGTGCCAGCAGCCTGGGACAGGGGGCCGGTGGCTACACCTTC,CASSLGQGAGGYTF
NA,TRBV7-2,TRBJ2-1,NA,TGTGCCAGCAGCCAACAGGGGGAGGGCTACAATGAGCAGTTCTTC,CASSQQGEGYNEQFF
NA,TRBV10-3,TRBJ2-3,NA,TGTGCCATCAGTTTAGCGGATACGCAGTATTTT,CAISLADTQYF
once,TRBV7-2,TRBJ1-6,NA,TGTGCCACCTTCATCAGCAGCTTTATTTTAAAGAAAATATATTCACCCCTCCACTTT,CATFISSFILKKIYSPLHF
NA,TRBV18,TRBJ1-1,NA,TGTGCCAGCTCACCACCCCAGGGGAAAGCTTTCTTT,CASSPPQGKAFF
NA,TRBV25-1,TRBJ1-4,NA,TGTGCCAGCAGTCTCCCGGGACGGAGTAATGAAAAACTGTTTTTT,CASSLPGRSNEKLFF
once,TRBV9,TRBJ2-1,NA,TGTGCCAGCAGCTTGGGACGGACCTACAATGAGCAGTTCTTC,CASSLGRTYNEQFF
NA,TRBV5-1,TRBJ2-1,NA,TGCGCCAGCAGCTTGGCAGGGTACAACAGTTACAATGAGCAGTTCTTC,CASSLAGYNSYNEQFF
once,TRBV2,TRBJ1-5,NA,TGTGCCAGCACCCCAAATAGCAATCAGCCCCAGCATTTT,CASTPNSNQPQHF
NA,TRBV28,TRBJ2-7,TRBD1,TGTGCCAGCTGGGAGGGACAGGGACCCGAGCAGTACTTC,CASWEGQGPEQYF
once,TRBV19,TRBJ1-2,TRBD1,TGTGCCAGTAGTGTCCCCGGGACAGGGGTTGGCTACACCTTC,CASSVPGTGVGYTF
NA,TRBV4-2,TRBJ1-6,NA,TGTGCCAGCAGCCAGGGGCTCGGGGGGCAGGGTGATTCACCCCTCCACTTT,CASSQGLGGQGDSPLHF
once,TRBV2,TRBJ2-5,NA,TGTGCCAGCAGCAGTGAGGGGGGAGGAGCAGAGACCCAGTACTTC,CASSSEGGGAETQYF
NA,TRBV5-5,TRBJ1-1,TRBD1,TGTGCCAGCAGCCTAGGGGGCTTGAACACTGAAGCTTTCTTT,CASSLGGLNTEAFF
NA,TRBV27,TRBJ2-7,TRBD1,TGTGCCAGCAGGTCCGGGACAGGCGGTAACTACGAGCAGTACTTC,CASRSGTGGNYEQYF
NA,TRBV7-2,TRBJ2-3,NA,TGTGCCAGCAGCCGTGGGGACCCACGGGATACGCAGTATTTT,CASSRGDPRDTQYF
NA,TRBV19,TRBJ2-4,TRBD1,TGTGCCAGTGCGGACAGGGGTGGAAACATTCAGTACTTC,CASADRGGNIQYF
NA,TRBV18,TRBJ2-7,TRBD1,TGTGCCAGCTCCCGTGACAGGGTGAGAACCTACGAGCAGTACTTC,CASSRDRVRTYEQYF
NA,TRBV18,TRBJ1-1,NA,TGTGCCAGCTCACCATCACGGGGGGACACTGAAGCTTTCTTT,CASSPSRGDTEAFF
NA,TRBV6-5,TRBJ1-4,NA,TGTGCCAGCAGTCCGGCAATTGCAACTAATGAAAAACTGTTTTTT,CASSPAIATNEKLFF
NA,TRBV6-6,TRBJ2-5,NA,TGTGCCAGCAGCCCTCTAGTTCCCACGGAGACCCAGTACTTC,CASSPLVPTETQYF
NA,TRBV27,TRBJ2-3,TRBD2,TGTGCCAGCAGTTTATTTGCGACTAGCGGGGGTACTACAGATACGCAGTATTTT,CASSLFATSGGTTDTQYF
NA,TRBV28,TRBJ1-1,NA,TGTGCCAGCAGTTCAAGACGGACACAACTTAACACTGAAGCTTTCTTT,CASSSRRTQLNTEAFF
NA,TRBV10-1,TRBJ1-1,NA,TGCGCCAGCAGTGATCACACTGAAGCTTTCTTT,CASSDHTEAFF
NA,TRBV28,TRBJ1-3,NA,TGTGCCAGCAGCCCCAAAAAGCTGGGGTCTGGAAACACCATATATTTT,CASSPKKLGSGNTIYF
NA,TRBV3-1/TRBV3-2,TRBJ1-2,NA,TGTGCCAGCAGCCCTGCTATGGATATTGGGGGCTACACCTTC,CASSPAMDIGGYTF
NA,TRBV6-2/TRBV6-3,TRBJ1-5,TRBD1,TGTGCCAGCAGTTACCGGACAGGGGGCGTACAGCCCCAGCATTTT,CASSYRTGGVQPQHF
once,TRBV28,TRBJ2-3,TRBD1,TGTGCCAGCAGTTCGGGACAGGGAAGCACAGATACGCAGTATTTT,CASSSGQGSTDTQYF
NA,TRBV4-1,TRBJ2-7,NA,TGCGCCAGCAGCCAAGGCATATGGGGAGGAAACGAGCAGTACTTC,CASSQGIWGGNEQYF
NA,TRBV6-5,TRBJ1-2,NA,TGTGCCAGCAGCCTCGGGCAGGCGGACTATGGCTACACCTTC,CASSLGQADYGYTF
once,TRBV4-2,TRBJ2-3,TRBD2,TGTGCCAGCAGCCAGGGACTAGCGGGGGGTCATACGCAGTATTTT,CASSQGLAGGHTQYF